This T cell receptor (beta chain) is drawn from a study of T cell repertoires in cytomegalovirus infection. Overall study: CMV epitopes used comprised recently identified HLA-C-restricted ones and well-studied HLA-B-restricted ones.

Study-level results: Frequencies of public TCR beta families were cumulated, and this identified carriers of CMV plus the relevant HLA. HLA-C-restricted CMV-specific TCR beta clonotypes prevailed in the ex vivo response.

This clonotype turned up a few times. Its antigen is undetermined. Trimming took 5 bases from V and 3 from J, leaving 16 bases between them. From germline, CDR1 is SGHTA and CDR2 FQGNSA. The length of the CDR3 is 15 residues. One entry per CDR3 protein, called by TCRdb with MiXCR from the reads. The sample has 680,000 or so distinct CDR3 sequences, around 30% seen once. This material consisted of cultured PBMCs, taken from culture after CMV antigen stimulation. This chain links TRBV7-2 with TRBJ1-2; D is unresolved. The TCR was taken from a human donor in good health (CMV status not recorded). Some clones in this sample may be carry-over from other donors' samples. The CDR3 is CASSQWEGEDYGYTF. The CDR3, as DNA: TGTGCCAGCAGCCAATGGGAGGGAGAGGACTATGGCTACACCTTC. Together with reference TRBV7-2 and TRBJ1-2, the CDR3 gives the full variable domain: GAGVSQSPSNKVTEKGKDVELRCDPISGHTALYWYRQSLGQGLEFLIYFQGNSAPDKSGLPSDRFSAERTGGSVSTLTIQRTQQEDSAVYLCASSQWEGEDYGYTFGSGTRLTVV.